A selection of T cell receptor beta chains follows, all from one sample in a study of blood T cell repertoires in COVID-19. The method was immunoSEQ multiplex PCR; TCRdb's version includes in-frame clones alone and lacks a portion of them. The sample lists approximately 300,000 clones, approximately 90% occurring once. Input material: PBMCs or T cells enriched from blood (not recorded which). These TCRs come from a woman under 40 who had recovered from COVID-19. CDR3s include the opening cysteine and the closing phenylalanine or tryptophan. A D gene is named only where the DNA matches it firmly. Where a row states a size, it is once, few, many or the class of an expanded clone; other rows omit it.

V,size,D,J,DNA,CDR3
TRBV7-2,NA,NA,TRBJ1-4,TGTGCCAGCACCTCGGGGGAGTGGCTTAATGAAAAACTGTTTTTT,CASTSGEWLNEKLFF
TRBV18,NA,TRBD1,TRBJ1-2,TGTGCCAGCTCGCCACAGGGGGCAAGTGGCTACACCTTC,CASSPQGASGYTF
TRBV7-9,NA,NA,TRBJ2-5,TGTGCCAGTAAAACCGAGCGGGTTTCAGAGACCCAGTACTTC,CASKTERVSETQYF
TRBV25-1,once,TRBD2,TRBJ2-2,TGTGCCAGCAGTCATACTAGCGGGGGGGCCGCAGTCACCGGGGAGCTGTTTTTT,CASSHTSGGAAVTGELFF
TRBV25-1,NA,TRBD1,TRBJ1-1,TGTGCCAGCGGTAGGACAGGGCCTTCAGAAGCTTTCTTT,CASGRTGPSEAFF
TRBV6-1,NA,TRBD1,TRBJ1-1,TGTGCCAGCAGCGAAGTCGGGACAGGGGTAACTGAAGCTTTCTTT,CASSEVGTGVTEAFF
TRBV5-1,NA,NA,TRBJ1-2,TGCGCCAGCAGGGGGACCCTGGGAGGCAACTATGGCTACACCTTC,CASRGTLGGNYGYTF
TRBV7-3,NA,NA,TRBJ2-3,TGTGCCAGCAGCTTAACGGGGGGGCAAGGAGATACGCAGTATTTT,CASSLTGGQGDTQYF
TRBV20-1,NA,NA,TRBJ1-1,TGCAAGGTGGCGGGGGCGACTGAAGCTTTCTTT,CKVAGATEAFF
TRBV5-1,NA,TRBD1,TRBJ2-3,TGCGCCAGCAGCAGGACAGGGTCAGATACGCAGTATTTT,CASSRTGSDTQYF
TRBV10-3,few,TRBD1,TRBJ1-2,TGTGCCATCAGAAACTCAGGGGGCTCTAACTATGGCTACACCTTC,CAIRNSGGSNYGYTF
TRBV5-4,NA,TRBD2,TRBJ2-7,TGTGCCAGCAGGGCGGGGGGGGATGTTGGCGAGCAGTACTTC,CASRAGGDVGEQYF
TRBV18,NA,NA,TRBJ1-4,TGTGCCAGCTCACCGCAGACAGCCTCTAATGAAAAACTGTTTTTT,CASSPQTASNEKLFF
TRBV30,NA,TRBD2,TRBJ2-1,TGTGCCTGGAGTGGGGACCAACTAGCGGATAAATACTCCTACAATGAGCAGTTCTTC,CAWSGDQLADKYSYNEQFF
TRBV6-2/TRBV6-3,NA,TRBD1,TRBJ1-1,TGTGCCAGCAGTTATTCGACAGGGGGCTACCCTTTCTTT,CASSYSTGGYPFF
TRBV19,few,NA,TRBJ1-5,TGTGCCAGTAGTTTCTTTCACACTGACAGATTCAATCAGCCCCAGCATTTT,CASSFFHTDRFNQPQHF
TRBV3-1/TRBV3-2,NA,TRBD2,TRBJ2-1,TGTGCCAGCACCCTCAGGGGCGGGGGGGAGTATGAGCAGTTCTTC,CASTLRGGGEYEQFF
TRBV6-1,NA,NA,TRBJ1-1,TGTGCCAGCAGTATGCGGAGCACTGAAGCTTTCTTT,CASSMRSTEAFF
TRBV7-9,few,TRBD1,TRBJ1-1,TGTGCCAGCAGCTCAGGACAGGGACTGAACACTGAAGCTTTCTTT,CASSSGQGLNTEAFF
TRBV6-5,NA,TRBD1,TRBJ2-5,TGTGCCAGCAGTCTGACAGGGTACCAAGAGACCCAGTACTTC,CASSLTGYQETQYF
TRBV9,NA,TRBD2,TRBJ2-1,TGTGCCAGCAGCGAACTAGCGGGGGGGCCGAGTGAGCAGTTCTTC,CASSELAGGPSEQFF
TRBV19,few,NA,TRBJ1-2,TGTGCCAGTAGGAGGGTTGGGATGTCCTTTGGCTACACCTTC,CASRRVGMSFGYTF
TRBV5-1,NA,NA,TRBJ2-1,TGCGCCAGCAGCTTGGCCGGGAACAGTGCCTACAATGAGCAGTTCTTC,CASSLAGNSAYNEQFF
TRBV10-3,NA,NA,TRBJ2-1,TGTGCGTCCGTGCGGGACGGCTCCTACAATGAGCAGTTCTTC,CASVRDGSYNEQFF
TRBV19,NA,NA,TRBJ2-6,TGTGCCAGTAGTGAGCGGCACTCTGGGGCCAACGTCCTGACTTTC,CASSERHSGANVLTF
TRBV30,NA,NA,TRBJ2-3,TGTGCCTGGGCTAAGGGAGCGGGGACAACAGATACGCAGTATTTT,CAWAKGAGTTDTQYF
TRBV30,NA,TRBD1,TRBJ1-2,TGTGCCTGGAGAACCACAGGGGTATATGGCTACACCTTC,CAWRTTGVYGYTF
TRBV14,NA,NA,TRBJ2-1,TGTGCCAGCAGCCAAGATTGGACAGTCCAGCAGTTCTTC,CASSQDWTVQQFF
TRBV7-8,NA,TRBD1,TRBJ1-5,TGTGCCAGCAGCCCCGAAGGGACAGAAAATCAGCCCCAGCATTTT,CASSPEGTENQPQHF
TRBV5-1,NA,TRBD1,TRBJ2-7,TGCGCCAGCAAAGAAGGACAGGACCTCTTCTACGAGCAGTACTTC,CASKEGQDLFYEQYF
TRBV9,NA,NA,TRBJ1-6,TGTGCCAGCAGCGCCGGGACTTATATCGATTCACCCCTCCACTTT,CASSAGTYIDSPLHF
TRBV6-5,NA,NA,TRBJ1-5,TGTGCCAGCAGCCTCTGGGGGGATCAGCCCCAGCATTTT,CASSLWGDQPQHF
TRBV10-3,NA,TRBD1,TRBJ1-1,TGTGCCATCAGTGGACGGACAGGAATGAACACTGAAGCTTTCTTT,CAISGRTGMNTEAFF
TRBV5-6,NA,NA,TRBJ1-6,TGTGCCAGCAGCCCTGAGGTTAATTCACCCCTCCACTTT,CASSPEVNSPLHF
TRBV7-9,NA,TRBD1,TRBJ1-1,TGTGCCAGCAAGACGACAGGGTTTGAGGGGCGAAACACTGAAGCTTTCTTT,CASKTTGFEGRNTEAFF
TRBV30,NA,NA,TRBJ1-1,TGTGCCTGGAGGGACACTTCGAACACTGAAGCTTTCTTT,CAWRDTSNTEAFF
TRBV5-5,NA,TRBD1,TRBJ1-1,TGTGCCAGCAGCGAGGGACAGGGGCACACTGAAGCTTTCTTT,CASSEGQGHTEAFF
TRBV5-1,NA,NA,TRBJ2-6,TGCGCCAGCAGTCCCCCTTCGGCTGGGGCCAACGTCCTGACTTTC,CASSPPSAGANVLTF
TRBV5-1,NA,NA,TRBJ2-1,TGCGCCAGCAGCTTGGAGCTAGCCCACGATGAGCAGTTCTTC,CASSLELAHDEQFF
TRBV19,NA,NA,TRBJ1-2,TGTGCCAGTAGTATTCGCCAGGACTATGGCTACACCTTC,CASSIRQDYGYTF
TRBV19,NA,NA,TRBJ1-1,TGTGCCAGTAGCTGGGCCGTATCCACTGAAGCTTTCTTT,CASSWAVSTEAFF
TRBV29-1,NA,TRBD1,TRBJ1-1,TGCAGCGTCGGCCAGGGGGCATGGGGAACTGAAGCTTTCTTT,CSVGQGAWGTEAFF
TRBV7-2,NA,NA,TRBJ2-5,TGTGCCAGCAGCGTCACGGGGGGCCGGGAGACCCAGTACTTC,CASSVTGGRETQYF
TRBV19,NA,NA,TRBJ2-2,TGTGCCAGTAGTCTCGAAGAGGCGGTCGGGGAGCTGTTTTTT,CASSLEEAVGELFF
TRBV19,NA,TRBD1,TRBJ2-6,TGTGCCAGTAGTATCCGTCGAGACAGGGGGATCTCTGGGGCCAACGTCCTGACTTTC,CASSIRRDRGISGANVLTF
TRBV6-5,NA,NA,TRBJ2-3,TGTGCCAGCAGTTACTCCGGGATTGGGGGCACAGATACGCAGTATTTT,CASSYSGIGGTDTQYF
TRBV18,NA,TRBD1,TRBJ1-1,TGTGCCAGCCAAAGGGCAGGGACAGACACTGAAGCTTTCTTT,CASQRAGTDTEAFF
TRBV9,NA,NA,TRBJ1-3,TGTGCCAGCAGCGTGACAGGAACGGGAAACACCATATATTTT,CASSVTGTGNTIYF